This is a list of T cell receptor beta chains from one sample in a study of beta chain features in type 1 diabetes. Clones were read by immunoSEQ multiplex PCR, and TCRdb kept only the in-frame ones, dropping some. The repertoire includes 150,000 to 200,000 clones, around 8.4% of them detected once, and more than 0.5% sits in the top ten. The sample taken for sequencing was central memory CD4+ T cells from blood. The source of these receptors is a woman aged 18 to 35 with type 1 diabetes. Each CDR3 is given with its conserved first and last residue. D genes are given only for firm matches. Expanded clones are given a class, and other clones once, few, many or no size at all.

j_gene,len,d_gene,v_gene,abundance,CDR3nt,CDR3aa
TRBJ2-6,13,-,TRBV7-2,few,TGTGCCAGCAGATTCTCGGGGGCCAACGTCCTGACTTTC,CASRFSGANVLTF
TRBJ1-1,13,TRBD1,TRBV5-1,few,TGCGCCAGCAGCGAGGACAGGGACACTGAAGCTTTCTTT,CASSEDRDTEAFF
TRBJ2-7,14,-,TRBV7-2,-,TGTGCCAGCAGCTTAGTCTTACAGCAAGGCGAGCAGTACTTC,CASSLVLQQGEQYF
TRBJ1-6,13,-,TRBV7-8,-,TGTGCCAGCAAATGGAACGGGGATTCACCCCTCCACTTT,CASKWNGDSPLHF
TRBJ1-2,12,-,TRBV7-9,few,TGTGCCAGCAGCATCCGGGACTATGGCTACACCTTC,CASSIRDYGYTF
TRBJ1-2,12,-,TRBV11-1,-,TGTGCCAGCAGCCGACAAGCCTATGGCTACACCTTC,CASSRQAYGYTF
TRBJ1-5,15,TRBD1,TRBV11-2,-,TGTGCCAGCAGCCTAGATACAGGGGGGAATCAGCCCCAGCATTTT,CASSLDTGGNQPQHF
TRBJ2-1,15,TRBD2,TRBV4-3,few,TGCGCCAGCAGCCAAGATAGGGACTACTTCAATGAGCAGTTCTTC,CASSQDRDYFNEQFF
TRBJ2-1,13,TRBD1,TRBV15,-,TGTGCCACCAAGAAAGCAGGGGGCGATGAGCAGTTCTTC,CATKKAGGDEQFF
TRBJ2-5,21,TRBD2,TRBV27,-,TGTGCCAGCAGTCCACGGACAGGACGGGAACTAGCGGGGGTGCGAGGAGAGACCCAGTACTTC,CASSPRTGRELAGVRGETQYF
TRBJ1-2,14,TRBD1,TRBV6-5,-,TGTGCCAGCAGTCCGGGGGACAGGGTCTATGGCTACACCTTC,CASSPGDRVYGYTF
TRBJ1-1,14,TRBD1,TRBV15,-,TGTGCCACCAGCAGTGGACAGGGGGTAACTGAAGCTTTCTTT,CATSSGQGVTEAFF
TRBJ2-7,12,-,TRBV29-1,-,TGCAGCGTTAAACAGGGTGGGTTAAAGCAGTACTTC,CSVKQGGLKQYF
TRBJ2-5,16,TRBD2,TRBV4-1,-,TGCGCCAGCAGCCAAGAGGGACTAGCGGGAGCCGGGGAGCAGTACTTC,CASSQEGLAGAGEQYF